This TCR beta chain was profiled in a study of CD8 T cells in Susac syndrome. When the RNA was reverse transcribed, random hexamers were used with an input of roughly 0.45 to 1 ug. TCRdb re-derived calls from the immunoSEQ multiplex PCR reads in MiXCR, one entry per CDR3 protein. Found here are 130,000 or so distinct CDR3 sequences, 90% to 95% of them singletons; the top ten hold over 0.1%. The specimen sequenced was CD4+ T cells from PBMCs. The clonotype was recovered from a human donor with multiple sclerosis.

CDR3 amino acids: CSARDPNSRQGNQPQHF. CDR3 nucleotide sequence: TGCAGTGCTAGAGATCCCAACTCAAGACAGGGAAATCAGCCCCAGCATTTT. The chain is built from TRBV20-1 and TRBJ1-5; 7 nucleotides agree with TRBD1. Trimming at V came to 0 bases and at J to 4 bases, leaving 12 bases not matched to a gene. CDR1 is DFQATT and CDR2 is SNEGSKA in the germline V gene (reference sequence). The CDR3 extends over 17 amino acids.